The clone carrying this T cell receptor (beta chain) was picked up many times. This specimen comes from a study of T-cell reconstitution after alpha-beta-depleted transplantation in children. The V end lost 5 bases, the J end lost 1 base, and 11 bases lay between the germline ends. Germline loops: CDR1 SEHNR, CDR2 FQNEAQ (reference sequence). The CDR3 is 14 amino acids. The TCRbeta library was prepared with unique molecular identifiers. In TCRdb, the PCR reads were re-called with MiXCR into one record per CDR3 protein. Of approximately 400,000 distinct CDR3 sequences listed, about 11% are singletons. The chain links TRBV7-9 to TRBJ1-1, with a weak D call TRBD1 (5 bases). Sequences were derived from PBMCs from the stem cell graft donor, sampled from the stem cell graft. This TCR was sampled from a human donor who donated a stem cell graft to a child with acute myeloid leukemia. The CDR3 sequence is CASSPETGNTEAFF. CDR3 sequence (DNA): TGTGCCAGCAGCCCAGAAACAGGGAACACTGAAGCTTTCTTT.